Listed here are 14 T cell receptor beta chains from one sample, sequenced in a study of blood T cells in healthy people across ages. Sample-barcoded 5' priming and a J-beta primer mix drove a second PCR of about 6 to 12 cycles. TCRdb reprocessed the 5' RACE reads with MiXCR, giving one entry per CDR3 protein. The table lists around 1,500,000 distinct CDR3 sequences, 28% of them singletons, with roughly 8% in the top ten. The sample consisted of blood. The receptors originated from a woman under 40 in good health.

The CDR3 sequence: CASSDSGEYTGEQYF. For the CDR3, the DNA is TGTGCCAGCAGTGACAGCGGTGAATATACGGGGGAGCAGTACTTC. This rearrangement joins TRBV2 to TRBJ2-5; D is possibly TRBD2 (6 bases). With 3 bases removed from V and 11 bases from J, the gap between germline ends came to 22 bases. Germline values: CDR1 SNHLY, CDR2 FYNNEI. The CDR3 has 15 amino acids.

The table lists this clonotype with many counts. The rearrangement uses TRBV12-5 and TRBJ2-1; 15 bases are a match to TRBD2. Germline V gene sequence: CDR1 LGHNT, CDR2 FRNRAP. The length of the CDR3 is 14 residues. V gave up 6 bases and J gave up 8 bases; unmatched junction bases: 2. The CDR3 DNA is TGTGCTAGTGGAGGACTAGCGGGAGGGCATGAGCAGTTCTTC. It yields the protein CASGGLAGGHEQFF.

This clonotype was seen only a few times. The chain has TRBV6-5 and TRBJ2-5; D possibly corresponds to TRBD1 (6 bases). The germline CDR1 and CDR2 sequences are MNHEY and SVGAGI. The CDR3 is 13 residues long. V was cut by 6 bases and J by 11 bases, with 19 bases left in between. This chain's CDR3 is CASRAGVRSEQYF. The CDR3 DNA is TGTGCCAGCAGGGCAGGGGTGAGGTCTGAGCAGTACTTC.

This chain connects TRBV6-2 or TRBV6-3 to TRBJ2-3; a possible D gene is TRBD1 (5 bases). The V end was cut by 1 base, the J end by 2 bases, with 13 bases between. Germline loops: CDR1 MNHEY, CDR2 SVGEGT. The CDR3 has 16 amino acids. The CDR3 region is CASSYFPGIVTDTQYF. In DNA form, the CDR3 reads TGTGCCAGCAGTTACTTCCCAGGGATAGTCACAGATACGCAGTATTTT.

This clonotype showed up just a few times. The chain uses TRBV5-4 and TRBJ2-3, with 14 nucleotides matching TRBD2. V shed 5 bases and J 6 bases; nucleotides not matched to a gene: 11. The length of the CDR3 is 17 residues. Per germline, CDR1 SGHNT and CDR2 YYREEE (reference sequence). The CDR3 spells CASRSSGTSGRFDTQYF. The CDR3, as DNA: TGTGCCAGCAGAAGCTCCGGGACTAGCGGGAGATTTGATACGCAGTATTTT.

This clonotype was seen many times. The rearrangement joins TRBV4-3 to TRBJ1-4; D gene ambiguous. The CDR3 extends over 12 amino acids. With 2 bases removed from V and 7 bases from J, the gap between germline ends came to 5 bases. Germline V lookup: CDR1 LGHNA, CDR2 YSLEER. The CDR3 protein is CASSQSTEKLFF. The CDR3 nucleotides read TGCGCCAGCAGCCAATCAACTGAAAAACTGTTTTTT.

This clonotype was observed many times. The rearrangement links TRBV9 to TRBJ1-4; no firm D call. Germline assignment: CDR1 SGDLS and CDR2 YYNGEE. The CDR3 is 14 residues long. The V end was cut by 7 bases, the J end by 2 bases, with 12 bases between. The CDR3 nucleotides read TGTGCCAGCGGCCGGGGATCCACTAATGAAAAACTGTTTTTT. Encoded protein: CASGRGSTNEKLFF.

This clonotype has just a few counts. As DNA, the CDR3 is TGTGCCAGCAGCAAGACAGGGGATGATGGCTACACCTTC. Protein product: CASSKTGDDGYTF. The V and J genes are TRBV21-1 and TRBJ1-2; TRBD1, the table's D call, lacks a check against the DNA. TRBV21-1 is designated a pseudogene. CDR3 length: 13 amino acids.

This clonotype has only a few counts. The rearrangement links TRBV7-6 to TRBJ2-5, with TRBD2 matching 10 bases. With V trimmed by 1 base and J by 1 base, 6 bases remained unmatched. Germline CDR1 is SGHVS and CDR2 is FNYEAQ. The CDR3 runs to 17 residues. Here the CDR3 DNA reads TGTGCCAGCAGCTTAGGAGCCCTAGCGGGAGTCCAAGAGACCCAGTACTTC. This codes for CASSLGALAGVQETQYF.

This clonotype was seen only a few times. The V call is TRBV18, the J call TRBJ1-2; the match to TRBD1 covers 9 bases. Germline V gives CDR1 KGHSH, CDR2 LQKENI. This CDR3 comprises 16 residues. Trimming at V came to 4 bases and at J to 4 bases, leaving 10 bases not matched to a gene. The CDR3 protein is CASSQGQGGVGYGYTF. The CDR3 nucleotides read TGTGCCAGCTCACAGGGACAGGGAGGAGTTGGCTATGGCTACACCTTC.

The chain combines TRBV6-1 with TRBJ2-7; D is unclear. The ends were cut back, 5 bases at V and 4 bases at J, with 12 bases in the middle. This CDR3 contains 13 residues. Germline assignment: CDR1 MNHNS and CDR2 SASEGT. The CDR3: CASSKSHLYEQYF. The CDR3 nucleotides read TGTGCCAGCAGTAAGTCTCACCTGTACGAGCAGTACTTC.

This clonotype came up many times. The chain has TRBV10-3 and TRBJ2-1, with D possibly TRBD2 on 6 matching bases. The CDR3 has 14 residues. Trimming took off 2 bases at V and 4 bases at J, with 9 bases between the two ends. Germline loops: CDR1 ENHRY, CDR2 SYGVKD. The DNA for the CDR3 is TGTGCCATCAGTGAGGGGGGGTCTTACAATGAGCAGTTCTTC. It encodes CAISEGGSYNEQFF.

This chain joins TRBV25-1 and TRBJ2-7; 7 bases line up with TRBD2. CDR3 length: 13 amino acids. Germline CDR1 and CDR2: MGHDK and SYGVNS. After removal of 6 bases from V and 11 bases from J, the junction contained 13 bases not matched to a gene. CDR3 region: CASSAVGGETKYF. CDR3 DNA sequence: TGTGCCAGCAGCGCCGTGGGGGGGGAGACCAAGTACTTC.

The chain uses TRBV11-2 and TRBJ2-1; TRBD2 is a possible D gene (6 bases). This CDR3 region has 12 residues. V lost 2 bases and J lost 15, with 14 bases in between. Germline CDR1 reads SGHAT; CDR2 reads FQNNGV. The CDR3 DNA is TGTGCCAGCAGCTTAATGCGGAGGGTAGCGTTCTTC. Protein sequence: CASSLMRRVAFF.